The 26 T cell receptor beta chains listed next were all sequenced from one sample in a study of blood T cell repertoires in COVID-19. Clones were read by immunoSEQ multiplex PCR, and TCRdb kept only the in-frame ones, dropping some. The sample shows 90,000 to 100,000 clones, around 82% of them seen only once. Sequenced: peripheral blood. These receptors originate from a man between 65 and 79 years old with active or convalescent COVID-19.

V and J are TRBV27 and TRBJ2-5; 7 positions agree with TRBD2. This CDR3 contains 13 residues. Germline V gene sequence: CDR1 MNHEY, CDR2 SMNVEV (reference sequence). The J segment lost 6 bases and the V segment lost 2 bases, leaving 3 bases of the junction unmatched. In DNA, the CDR3 is TGTGCCAGCAGTTTAGACGGGGGGAAGACCCAGTACTTC. Translated, it gives CASSLDGGKTQYF.

This clone was counted a few times. The J gene is TRBJ2-7, the V gene TRBV5-1; TRBD1 agrees at 10 bases. With 4 bases clipped from V and 3 bases from J, the junction kept 4 bases outside the gene matches. The CDR3 has 14 amino acids. Germline V lookup: CDR1 SGHRS, CDR2 YFSETQ. This CDR3 reads CASSRGQGGYEQYF. CDR3 DNA: TGCGCCAGCAGCCGAGGACAGGGGGGCTACGAGCAGTACTTC.

V is TRBV18 and J is TRBJ1-4; TRBD1 matches at 7 bases. This CDR3 has 14 amino acids. Germline lookup yields CDR1 KGHSH and CDR2 LQKENI. The V and J ends lost 6 bases and 2 bases, in that order; junction bases with no gene match: 3. The CDR3: CASSAQGTNEKLFF. CDR3 in DNA: TGTGCCAGCTCGGCACAGGGGACTAATGAAAAACTGTTTTTT.

V gene TRBV27 combines with J gene TRBJ1-5, with unresolved D. V was shortened by 2 bases and J by 6 bases, with 8 bases between the two germline ends. The germline CDR1 and CDR2 sequences are MNHEY and SMNVEV (reference sequence). There are 13 residues in the CDR3. The DNA for the CDR3 is TGTGCCAGCAGTTTAAGATCCAGTCAGCCCCAGCATTTT. Translation gives CASSLRSSQPQHF.

CDR3 coding DNA: TGTGCCAGCAGCCCTGGAGGGACAGGGGATGGCTACACCTTC. Its protein is CASSPGGTGDGYTF. The gene calls are TRBV9 and TRBJ1-2; 10 bases agree with TRBD1. The CDR3 loop spans 14 amino acids. Germline V gives CDR1 SGDLS, CDR2 YYNGEE. J lost 6 bases, V lost 4 bases, and 6 bases had no gene match. Using reference TRBV9 and TRBJ1-2 for the parts outside the CDR3, the full variable domain is DSGVTQTPKHLITATGQRVTLRCSPRSGDLSVYWYQQSLDQGLQFLIQYYNGEERAKGNILERFSAQQFPDLHSELNLSSLELGDSALYFCASSPGGTGDGYTFGSGTRLTVV.

The chain recombines TRBV9 with TRBJ2-3; 13 bases align to TRBD2. CDR1 is SGDLS, CDR2 YYNGEE, per germline. V lost 3 bases to trimming and J lost 0 bases; unmatched junction nucleotides: 1. CDR3 length equals 16 residues. The CDR3, as DNA: TGTGCCAGCAGCGAACTAGCGGGGGGGAGCACAGATACGCAGTATTTT. Translation gives CASSELAGGSTDTQYF.

The chain joins TRBV27 to TRBJ2-5; tentative D call: TRBD1 (5 bases). Germline CDR1 and CDR2: MNHEY and SMNVEV (reference sequence). Trimming stripped 5 bases from V and 1 base from J, with 8 bases between. The CDR3 length is 13 residues. CDR3: CASSIDSQETQYF. The CDR3 coding sequence is TGTGCCAGCAGTATCGACAGCCAAGAGACCCAGTACTTC.

The genes are TRBV5-4 and TRBJ1-2; D might be TRBD1 (6 bases). Trimming left V 4 bases short and J 4 bases short, with 17 bases between. The CDR3 covers 15 residues. The germline V gene has CDR1 SGHNT and CDR2 YYREEE (reference sequence). CDR3 DNA: TGTGCCAGCAGCGGTGAGGACAGAGTTTTCTATGGCTACACCTTC. It is translated as CASSGEDRVFYGYTF.

The chain has TRBV18 and TRBJ2-2; 7 bases map to TRBD1. This CDR3 spans 17 amino acids. Germline V CDR1 and CDR2: KGHSH, LQKENI. With V trimmed by 4 bases and J by 0 bases, 8 bases remained unmatched. The CDR3 protein is CASSLSFGTANTGELFF. The CDR3 coding sequence is TGTGCCAGCTCACTGTCTTTTGGGACAGCGAACACCGGGGAGCTGTTTTTT.

The chain joins TRBV9 to TRBJ2-2, with 10 bases that match TRBD1. This CDR3 spans 17 amino acids. V was clipped by 0 bases and J by 5 bases; unmatched bases: 7. CDR1 is SGDLS and CDR2 is YYNGEE in the germline V gene. As DNA, the CDR3 is TGTGCCAGCAGCGTAGCCCCCCCGGGACAGGGGACCGGGGAGCTGTTTTTT. Amino acid sequence: CASSVAPPGQGTGELFF.

The rearrangement uses TRBV10-2 and TRBJ1-3; D is perhaps TRBD1 (5 bases). From germline, CDR1 is WSHSY and CDR2 SAAADI. The length of the CDR3 is 17 residues. Trimming removed 0 bases from V and 4 bases from J, with 16 bases in between. The CDR3 region has the DNA TGCGCCAGCAGTGAGTCGGGGCCGGGCCACTTGGGAAACACCATATATTTT. Amino acids: CASSESGPGHLGNTIYF.

The chain uses TRBV5-1 and TRBJ2-7; a weak D match, TRBD2 (6 bases). Germline CDR1 SGHRS, CDR2 YFSETQ. CDR3 size: 15 residues. The ends were cut back, 0 bases at V and 2 bases at J, with 12 bases in the middle. CDR3 residues: CASSLVVGTPYEQYF. In DNA, the CDR3 is TGCGCCAGCAGCTTGGTAGTCGGGACTCCCTACGAGCAGTACTTC.

The count of this clone is one. V and J are TRBV4-1 and TRBJ1-1; 7 bases are a match to TRBD1. V gave up 3 bases and J gave up 0 bases; unmatched junction bases: 7. The CDR3 totals 16 residues. CDR1 and CDR2 (germline): MGHRA, YSYEKL. CDR3 region: CASSHNQGGLNTEAFF. Written as DNA, the CDR3 is TGCGCCAGCAGCCATAATCAGGGGGGTTTGAACACTGAAGCTTTCTTT.

A single count supports this clone. The CDR3 DNA follows: TGTGCCAGCAGTCCGGGTCGCTATGGCTACACCTTC. It encodes CASSPGRYGYTF. The chain joins TRBV6-5 to TRBJ1-2; no definite D call. CDR3 size: 12 residues. The germline V and J ends were trimmed by 5 bases and 4 bases, with 8 bases remaining between them. Germline loops: CDR1 MNHEY, CDR2 SVGAGI.

The V call is TRBV7-8, the J call TRBJ2-7, with D possibly matching TRBD2 (7 bases). V dropped 5 bases and J dropped 3 bases, with 20 bases sitting between them. The germline V gene has CDR1 SGHVS and CDR2 FQNEAQ. The CDR3 extends over 16 amino acids. The CDR3 DNA follows: TGTGCCAGCAGCGTAACCACAGGGAGGGTCTTCTACGAGCAGTACTTC. It is translated as CASSVTTGRVFYEQYF.

This rearrangement joins TRBV18 to TRBJ1-5; the match to TRBD1 covers 7 bases. The CDR3 consists of 14 residues. V shed 4 bases, J shed 3 bases, and the junction held 3 bases outside the gene matches. Germline V gene sequence: CDR1 KGHSH, CDR2 LQKENI. The CDR3 region is CASSRGQFNQPQHF. In DNA form, the CDR3 reads TGTGCCAGCTCACGGGGACAGTTCAATCAGCCCCAGCATTTT.

This clone has just a few counts. This chain joins TRBV11-2 and TRBJ2-7; 7 nucleotides match TRBD1. Germline values: CDR1 SGHAT, CDR2 FQNNGV. The CDR3 runs to 15 residues. V shed 6 bases, J shed 6 bases, and the junction held 14 bases outside the gene matches. The CDR3 protein is CASRPTGARGSEQYF. CDR3 coding DNA: TGTGCCAGCAGGCCAACAGGGGCGAGGGGTAGCGAGCAGTACTTC.

The chain carries TRBV5-1 and TRBJ1-2, with a possible D match to TRBD1 (5 bases). The CDR3 covers 12 residues. The germline V gene encodes CDR1 SGHRS and CDR2 YFSETQ. Trimming removed 0 bases at V and 6 bases at J, with 6 bases between. The CDR3 spells CASSLAGDGYTF. In DNA, the CDR3 is TGCGCCAGCAGCTTGGCGGGGGATGGCTACACCTTC. The variable domain in full, with the rest retrieved from reference TRBV5-1 and TRBJ1-2, is KAGVTQTPRYLIKTRGQQVTLSCSPISGHRSVSWYQQTPGQGLQFLFEYFSETQRNKGNFPGRFSGRQFSNSRSEMNVSTLELGDSALYLCASSLAGDGYTFGSGTRLTVV.

V is TRBV7-2 and J is TRBJ2-3; TRBD2 aligns across 7 bases. The CDR3 is 16 residues long. Unmatched junction bases numbered 12, after V lost 3 bases and J lost 6 bases. CDR1 SGHTA and CDR2 FQGNSA come from the germline V gene. CDR3 in amino acids: CASSLSSGLGGDTQYF. CDR3 bases: TGTGCCAGCAGCTTGAGTAGTGGCCTGGGGGGGGATACGCAGTATTTT.

The V and J genes are TRBV2 and TRBJ2-1; no clear D. The CDR3 runs to 13 residues. V was clipped by 9 bases and J by 0 bases, with 9 bases between them. The germline V gene has CDR1 SNHLY and CDR2 FYNNEI. Here the CDR3 reads CASSTGSYNEQFF. The CDR3 DNA follows: TGTGCCAGTAGTACGGGCTCCTACAATGAGCAGTTCTTC.

This chain joins TRBV2 and TRBJ2-7; no firm D call. V was clipped by 3 bases and J by 3 bases, with 6 bases between them. In germline, CDR1 is SNHLY, CDR2 FYNNEI. The CDR3 is 12 residues long. In DNA, the CDR3 is TGTGCCAGCAGTGATATTCGCTACGAGCAGTACTTC. It yields the protein CASSDIRYEQYF.

J is TRBJ2-1 and V is TRBV5-1, with D tentatively TRBD2 (6 bases). The germline V gene has CDR1 SGHRS and CDR2 YFSETQ. V was shortened by 6 bases and J by 15 bases, with 16 bases between the two germline ends. The CDR3 spans 11 residues. The CDR3 nucleotides read TGCGCCAGCACTCTCGAGACTAGGCTGTTCTTC. Its protein is CASTLETRLFF.

This chain joins TRBV5-1 and TRBJ2-3, with 13 bases identical to TRBD2. V shed 1 base, J shed 1 base, and the junction held 6 bases outside the gene matches. The germline V gene encodes CDR1 SGHRS and CDR2 YFSETQ. The CDR3 consists of 18 residues. CDR3 in DNA: TGCGCCAGCAGCTTGAAAGGACTAGCGGGGGAGGGCACAGATACGCAGTATTTT. This codes for CASSLKGLAGEGTDTQYF.

The chain links TRBV5-8 to TRBJ1-2; no clear D. Deletions cut 1 base from V and 4 bases from J, with 14 bases between. CDR1 is SGHTS, CDR2 YDEGEE, per germline. The CDR3 extends over 15 amino acids. The chain's CDR3 is CASSLRGSLAYGYTF. Written as DNA, the CDR3 is TGTGCCAGCAGCTTGCGGGGATCATTGGCCTATGGCTACACCTTC.

The chain links TRBV30 to TRBJ1-6; D not certain. Trimming removed 3 bases at V and 0 bases at J, with 9 bases between. The germline gives CDR1 GTSNPN, CDR2 SVGIG (reference sequence). The CDR3 runs to 15 residues. The CDR3 loop is CAWRPPSSYNSPLHF. The CDR3 nucleotides read TGTGCCTGGAGACCTCCGAGCTCCTATAATTCACCCCTCCACTTT.

The rearrangement uses TRBV5-1 and TRBJ2-5; maybe TRBD1 (5 bases). This CDR3 region has 14 residues. CDR1 SGHRS and CDR2 YFSETQ come from the germline V gene. V lost 4 bases and J 3 bases, leaving 13 bases between the germline ends. CDR3 protein: CASSRPGQKETQYF. The CDR3 coding sequence is TGCGCCAGCAGCCGGCCAGGACAAAAAGAGACCCAGTACTTC.